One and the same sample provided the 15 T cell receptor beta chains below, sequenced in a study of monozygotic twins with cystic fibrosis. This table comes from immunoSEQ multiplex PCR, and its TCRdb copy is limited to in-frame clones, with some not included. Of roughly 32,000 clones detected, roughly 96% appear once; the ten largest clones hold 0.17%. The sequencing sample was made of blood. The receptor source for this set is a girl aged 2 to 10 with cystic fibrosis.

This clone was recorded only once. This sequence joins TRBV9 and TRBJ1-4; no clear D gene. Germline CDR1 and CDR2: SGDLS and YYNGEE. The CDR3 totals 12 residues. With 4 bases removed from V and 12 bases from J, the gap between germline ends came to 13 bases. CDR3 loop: CASSPDLVELFF. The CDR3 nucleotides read TGTGCCAGCAGCCCCGATTTAGTAGAACTGTTTTTT.

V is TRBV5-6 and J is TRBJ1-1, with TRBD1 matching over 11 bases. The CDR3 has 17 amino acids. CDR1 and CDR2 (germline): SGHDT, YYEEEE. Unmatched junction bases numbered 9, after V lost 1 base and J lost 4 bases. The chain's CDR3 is CASSLFGQGASGTEAFF. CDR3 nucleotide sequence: TGTGCCAGCAGCTTGTTCGGACAGGGGGCCTCGGGCACTGAAGCTTTCTTT.

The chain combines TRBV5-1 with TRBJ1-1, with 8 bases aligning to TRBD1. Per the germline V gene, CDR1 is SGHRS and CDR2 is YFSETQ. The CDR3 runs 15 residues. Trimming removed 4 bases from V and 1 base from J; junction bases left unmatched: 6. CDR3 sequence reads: CASSVPGTGNTEAFF. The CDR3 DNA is TGCGCCAGCAGCGTCCCCGGGACAGGGAACACTGAAGCTTTCTTT.

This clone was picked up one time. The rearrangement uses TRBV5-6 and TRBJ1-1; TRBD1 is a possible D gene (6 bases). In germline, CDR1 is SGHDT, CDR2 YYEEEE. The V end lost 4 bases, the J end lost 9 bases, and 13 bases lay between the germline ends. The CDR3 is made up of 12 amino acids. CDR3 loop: CASSVIGQQAFF. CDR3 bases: TGTGCCAGCAGCGTTATCGGACAGCAAGCTTTCTTT.

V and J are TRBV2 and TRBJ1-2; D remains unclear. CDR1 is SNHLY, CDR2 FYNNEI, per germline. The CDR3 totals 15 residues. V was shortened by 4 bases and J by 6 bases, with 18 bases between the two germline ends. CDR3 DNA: TGTGCCAGCAGTGGCACGTGGGTACTCGCGGATGGCTACACCTTC. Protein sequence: CASSGTWVLADGYTF.

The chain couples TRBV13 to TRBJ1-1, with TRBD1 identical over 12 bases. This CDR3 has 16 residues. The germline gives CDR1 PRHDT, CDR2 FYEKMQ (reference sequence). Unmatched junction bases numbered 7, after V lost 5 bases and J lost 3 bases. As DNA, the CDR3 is TGTGCCAGCAGCCAGGGACAGGGGGCGGTTGACACTGAAGCTTTCTTT. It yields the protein CASSQGQGAVDTEAFF.

The CDR3 loop reads CSGGASGRETQYF. The CDR3 DNA sequence: TGCAGCGGGGGAGCTAGCGGGAGGGAGACCCAGTACTTC. V gene TRBV29-1 combines with J gene TRBJ2-5; 11 nucleotides align to TRBD2. Unmatched junction bases numbered 6, after V lost 7 bases and J lost 5 bases. Germline-derived CDR1 and CDR2 are SQVTM and ANQGSEA. This CDR3 spans 13 amino acids. The full variable domain, completed using reference TRBV29-1 and TRBJ2-5, is SAVISQKPSRDICQRGTSLTIQCQVDSQVTMMFWYRQQPGQSLTLIATANQGSEATYESGFVIDKFPISRPNLTFSTLTVSNMSPEDSSIYLCSGGASGRETQYFGPGTRLLVL.

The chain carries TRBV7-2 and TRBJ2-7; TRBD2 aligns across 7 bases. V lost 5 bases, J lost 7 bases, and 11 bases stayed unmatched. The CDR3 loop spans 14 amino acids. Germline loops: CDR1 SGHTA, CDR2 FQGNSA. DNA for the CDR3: TGTGCCAGCAGCCCTCTCTTGGGAGGGACGGAGCAGTACTTC. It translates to CASSPLLGGTEQYF.

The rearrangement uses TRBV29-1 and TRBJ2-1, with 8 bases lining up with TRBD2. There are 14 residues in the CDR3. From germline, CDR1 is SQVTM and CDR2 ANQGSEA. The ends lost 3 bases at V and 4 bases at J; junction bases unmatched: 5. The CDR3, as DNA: TGCAGCGTTGATACTAGCGGTCAGTACAATGAGCAGTTCTTC. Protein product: CSVDTSGQYNEQFF.

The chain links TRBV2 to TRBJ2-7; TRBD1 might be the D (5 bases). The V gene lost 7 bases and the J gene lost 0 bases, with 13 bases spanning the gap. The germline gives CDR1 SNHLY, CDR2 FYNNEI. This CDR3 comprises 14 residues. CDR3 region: CASKDISSSYEQYF. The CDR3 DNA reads TGTGCCAGCAAGGACATCTCTAGCTCCTACGAGCAGTACTTC.

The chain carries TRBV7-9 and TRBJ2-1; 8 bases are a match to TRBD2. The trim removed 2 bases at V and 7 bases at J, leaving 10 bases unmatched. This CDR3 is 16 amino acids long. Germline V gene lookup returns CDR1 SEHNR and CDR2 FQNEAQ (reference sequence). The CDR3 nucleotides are TGTGCCAGCAGCTTAAGAAGCGGGAGTGTTCTGAATGAGCAGTTCTTC. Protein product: CASSLRSGSVLNEQFF.

CDR3 nucleotide sequence: TGTGCCTGGAGTGTACGAAGGCAGGGCGGGGGTTCACCCCTCCACTTT. Translating gives CAWSVRRQGGGSPLHF. The chain employs TRBV30 and TRBJ1-6, with D possibly matching TRBD1 (5 bases). Germline lookup yields CDR1 GTSNPN and CDR2 SVGIG (reference sequence). V was trimmed by 0 bases and J by 9 bases, leaving 18 bases between them. The length of the CDR3 is 16 residues.

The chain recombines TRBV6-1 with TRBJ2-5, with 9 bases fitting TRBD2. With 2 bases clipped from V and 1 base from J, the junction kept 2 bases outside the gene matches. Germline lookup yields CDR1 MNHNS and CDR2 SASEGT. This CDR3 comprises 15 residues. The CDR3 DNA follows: TGTGCCAGCAGTGAACTAGCGGGAAGCCAAGAGACCCAGTACTTC. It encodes CASSELAGSQETQYF.

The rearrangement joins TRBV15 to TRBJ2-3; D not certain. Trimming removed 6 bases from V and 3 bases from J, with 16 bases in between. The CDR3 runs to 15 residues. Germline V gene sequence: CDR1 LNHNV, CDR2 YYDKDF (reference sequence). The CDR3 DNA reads TGTGCCACCAGTTCAGAAGGGCGGAATACAGATACGCAGTATTTT. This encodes CATSSEGRNTDTQYF.

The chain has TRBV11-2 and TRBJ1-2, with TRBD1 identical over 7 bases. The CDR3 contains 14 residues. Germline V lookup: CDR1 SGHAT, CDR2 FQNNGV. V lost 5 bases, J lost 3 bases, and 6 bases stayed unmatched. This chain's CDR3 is CASSPGGEYYGYTF. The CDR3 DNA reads TGTGCCAGCAGCCCAGGGGGAGAATACTATGGCTACACCTTC.